This entry describes one TCR beta chain. The source of the sample is a study of T cell responses to AZD1222 COVID-19 vaccine. TCRdb keeps only in-frame clones here, not all; method: immunoSEQ multiplex PCR. Of hundreds of thousands of clones in the sample, around 93% are singletons; the top ten hold about 1%. Trimming took 5 bases from V and 0 from J, leaving 14 bases between them. The CDR3 is made up of 16 amino acids. Germline V CDR1 and CDR2: LNHDA, SQIVND (reference sequence). Sequencing was performed on peripheral blood, taken on day 0 of MenACWY control vaccination. This TCR came from an adult in good health. V usage is TRBV19 and J usage is TRBJ2-4; TRBD1 is a possible D gene (6 bases). The CDR3 protein is CASSDGGRLAKNIQYF. DNA of the CDR3: TGTGCCAGTAGTGATGGGGGCCGGCTAGCCAAAAACATTCAGTACTTC. The variable domain in full, with the rest retrieved from reference TRBV19 and TRBJ2-4, is DGGITQSPKYLFRKEGQNVTLSCEQNLNHDAMYWYRQDPGQGLRLIYYSQIVNDFQKGDIAEGYSVSREKKESFPLTVTSAQKNPTAFYLCASSDGGRLAKNIQYFGAGTRLSVL.